The clone carrying this TCR beta chain was found a few times. Antigen specificity is unknown. These data belong to a study of identical twins. Overall study findings and caveats: Analyses of zero insertions could be partly confounded by invariant MAIT and iNKT cells. Among monozygotic twins, out-of-frame TCR alpha sharing exceeded what models predicted. With beta out-of-frame sequences, excess sharing by twins was weaker.

Each CDR3 protein gets one entry after TCRdb re-called the 5' RACE reads with MiXCR. The sample includes 250,000 or so distinct CDR3 sequences, about 8% seen only once; the top ten take less than 4%. The CDR3 covers 15 residues. Trimming took off 0 bases at V and 1 base at J, with 10 bases between the two ends. CDR1 and CDR2 (germline): LNHNV, YYDKDF (reference sequence). This sample also belongs to another study, concerning yellow fever vaccine responses in identical twins. From that paper: Reportedly, twins showed a vaccine T cell response that looked partly convergent and partly personalized.

The sequencing input was CD8+ T cells sorted from blood. V usage is TRBV15 and J usage is TRBJ2-7; D gene uncertain. The TCR comes from a woman aged 18 to 35 in good health. CDR3 coding DNA: TGTGCCACCAGCAGAGATCTCTCCGTGTCCTACGAGCAGTACTTC. Translated: CATSRDLSVSYEQYF.